There are a few counts of the clone carrying this T cell receptor beta chain. One entry per CDR3 protein results from TCRdb running MiXCR on the 5' RACE reads. The sample gives roughly 540,000 distinct CDR3 sequences, roughly a fifth of which show up once; 0.75% to 0.95% is in the top ten. The data stem from a study of identical twins. Trimming cost V 2 bases and J 6 bases, with 14 bases left between them. This CDR3 comprises 16 residues. The germline gives CDR1 MNHEY, CDR2 SVGAGI. Healthy Caucasian individuals made up all the donors. These data were also filed under a second study, of T cells expressing NK-cell markers.

This receptor was obtained from a young woman in good health. This chain joins TRBV6-5 and TRBJ1-6; D gene uncertain. Sequenced input: CD4+ T cells sorted from blood. CDR3 sequence (DNA): TGTGCCAGCAGTTACAAGGGAGGAGGGCGTAATTCACCCCTCCACTTT. The encoded protein is CASSYKGGGRNSPLHF.